This TCR beta chain was documented in a study of technical replicates of blood from a handful of donors. This CDR3 is 13 amino acids long. CDR1 is LGHNT, CDR2 FRNRAP, per germline. Trimming removed 6 bases at V and 0 bases at J, with 9 bases between. Repertoires were generated with immunoSEQ multiplex PCR, while TCRdb's copy carries only in-frame clones and drops some. The data show approximately 81,000 clones, approximately 96% seen once. The chain joins TRBV12-5 to TRBJ2-7, with a tentative D call TRBD2 (6 bases). The sequence derives from a human donor in good health. Sequences were obtained from T cells isolated from PBMCs. The CDR3 here is CASGPGDSYEQYF. The CDR3 bases are TGTGCTAGTGGGCCGGGAGACTCCTACGAGCAGTACTTC.